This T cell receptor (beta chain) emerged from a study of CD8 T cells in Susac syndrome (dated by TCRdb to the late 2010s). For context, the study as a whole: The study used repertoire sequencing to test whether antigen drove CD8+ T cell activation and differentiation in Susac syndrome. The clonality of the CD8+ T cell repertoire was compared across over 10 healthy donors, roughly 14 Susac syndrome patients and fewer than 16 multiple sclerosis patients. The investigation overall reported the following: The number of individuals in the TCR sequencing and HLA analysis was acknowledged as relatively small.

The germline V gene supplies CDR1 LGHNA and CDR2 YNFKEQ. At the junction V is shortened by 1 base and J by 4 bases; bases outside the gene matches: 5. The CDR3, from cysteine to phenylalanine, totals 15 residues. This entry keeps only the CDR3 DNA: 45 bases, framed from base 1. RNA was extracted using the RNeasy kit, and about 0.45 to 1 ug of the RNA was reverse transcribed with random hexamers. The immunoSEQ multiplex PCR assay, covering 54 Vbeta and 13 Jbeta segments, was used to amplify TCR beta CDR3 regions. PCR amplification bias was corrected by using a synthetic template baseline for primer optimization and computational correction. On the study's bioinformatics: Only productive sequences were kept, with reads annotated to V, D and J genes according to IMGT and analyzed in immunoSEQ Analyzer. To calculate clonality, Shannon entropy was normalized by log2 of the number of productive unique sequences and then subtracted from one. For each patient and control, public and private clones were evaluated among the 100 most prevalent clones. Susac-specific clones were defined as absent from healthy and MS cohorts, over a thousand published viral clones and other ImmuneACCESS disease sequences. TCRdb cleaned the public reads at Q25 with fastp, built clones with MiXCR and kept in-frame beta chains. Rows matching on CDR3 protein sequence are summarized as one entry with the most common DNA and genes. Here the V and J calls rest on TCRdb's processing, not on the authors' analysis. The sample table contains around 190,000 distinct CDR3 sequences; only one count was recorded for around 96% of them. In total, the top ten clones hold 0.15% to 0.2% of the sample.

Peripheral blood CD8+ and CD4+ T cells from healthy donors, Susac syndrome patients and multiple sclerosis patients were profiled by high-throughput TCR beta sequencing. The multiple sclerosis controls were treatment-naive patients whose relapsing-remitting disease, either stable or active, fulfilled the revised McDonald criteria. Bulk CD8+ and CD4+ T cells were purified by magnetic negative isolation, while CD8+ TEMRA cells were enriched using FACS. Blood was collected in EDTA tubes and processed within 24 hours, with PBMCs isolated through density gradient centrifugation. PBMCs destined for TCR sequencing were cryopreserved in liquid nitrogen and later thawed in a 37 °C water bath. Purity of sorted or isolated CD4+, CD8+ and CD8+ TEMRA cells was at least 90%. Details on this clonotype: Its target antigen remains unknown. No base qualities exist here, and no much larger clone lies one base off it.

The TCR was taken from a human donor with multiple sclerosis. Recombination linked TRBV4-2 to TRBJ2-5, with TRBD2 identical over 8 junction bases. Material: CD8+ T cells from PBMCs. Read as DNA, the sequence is TGTGCCAGCAGCCAAGTGTTCAGCGGGGGAGAGACCCAGTACTTC. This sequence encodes CASSQVFSGGETQYF.